These 32 T cell receptor beta chains originate from one sample sequenced in a study of shared clonotypes between healthy human individuals. CD8 cells regarded as naive lacked CD45RO, were positively chosen for CCR7, and omitted terminally differentiated effector memory CD45RA+ cells. Method: immunoSEQ multiplex PCR; TCRdb's copy keeps in-frame clones and lacks some. Of about 2.1 million clones in the sample, 85% to 95% were seen once. The sequenced material came from naive CD8+ T cells from PBMCs. These receptors originate from a man between 18 and 35 years old in good health. Some clones in this sample may be carry-over from other donors' samples.

The rearrangement joins TRBV4-3 to TRBJ2-2; 7 bases align to TRBD2. The trim removed 0 bases at V and 7 bases at J, leaving 8 bases unmatched. CDR1 is LGHNA, CDR2 YSLEER, per germline. CDR3 length: 16 residues. CDR3 protein: CASSQDRWEGSGELFF. The CDR3, as DNA: TGCGCCAGCAGCCAAGATCGGTGGGAGGGTAGCGGGGAGCTGTTTTTT.

Remarks on this clone: The same CDR3 can be traced to other DNA sequences in this sample. CDR3 protein: CASSPGGGSNQPQHF. The DNA of the CDR3 is TGTGCCAGCAGCCCCGGGGGGGGGAGCAATCAGCCCCAGCATTTT. This chain joins TRBV27 and TRBJ1-5, with D possibly TRBD1 on 5 matching bases. CDR1 is MNHEY, CDR2 SMNVEV, per germline (reference sequence). This CDR3 has 15 residues. V lost 6 bases to trimming and J lost 1 base, with 13 bases between them.

The chain joins TRBV5-1 to TRBJ1-2, with D perhaps TRBD1 (5 bases). CDR1 is SGHRS and CDR2 is YFSETQ in the germline V gene. The CDR3 covers 13 residues. V was clipped by 3 bases and J by 0 bases, with 6 bases between them. CDR3 protein: CASSWGTNYGYTF. The CDR3 bases are TGCGCCAGCAGCTGGGGGACTAACTATGGCTACACCTTC.

A remark on this clone: Distinct nucleotide sequences in the sample also encode this CDR3. The V call is TRBV9, the J call TRBJ2-7; D could derive from TRBD1 or TRBD2 (6 bases each). The CDR3 is 15 amino acids. With 0 bases removed from V and 2 bases from J, the gap between germline ends came to 12 bases. Per the germline V gene, CDR1 is SGDLS and CDR2 is YYNGEE. The CDR3 loop is CASSVGPGGPYEQYF. For the CDR3, the DNA is TGTGCCAGCAGCGTAGGGCCCGGGGGCCCCTACGAGCAGTACTTC.

The chain carries TRBV30 and TRBJ2-5, with TRBD2 identical over 16 bases. The CDR3 extends over 19 amino acids. Germline V gene data show CDR1 as GTSNPN and CDR2 as SVGIG (reference sequence). V trimming: 1 base; J trimming: 2 bases; junction bases outside the gene matches: 10. CDR3 in DNA: TGTGCCTGGAGTGGAGGGACTAGCGGGAGGGAAAGGCTTCAAGAGACCCAGTACTTC. Its translation is CAWSGGTSGRERLQETQYF.

V and J are TRBV18 and TRBJ1-4; D is undetermined. The germline CDR1 and CDR2 sequences are KGHSH and LQKENI. V dropped 6 bases and J dropped 8 bases, with 10 bases sitting between them. This CDR3 is built from 12 residues. Here the CDR3 reads CASSHPAEKLFF. The CDR3, as DNA: TGTGCCAGCTCCCACCCGGCCGAAAAACTGTTTTTT.

This sequence joins TRBV5-1 and TRBJ2-3, with D perhaps TRBD2 (6 bases). Germline V gene data show CDR1 as SGHRS and CDR2 as YFSETQ. This CDR3 comprises 16 residues. Trimming removed 0 bases at V and 2 bases at J, with 13 bases between. DNA of the CDR3: TGCGCCAGCAGCTTGGTGGGCGGGACGATCACAGATACGCAGTATTTT. Protein: CASSLVGGTITDTQYF.

The chain is built from TRBV2 and TRBJ2-7; tentatively, D is TRBD2 (6 bases). The V end was cut by 7 bases, the J end by 0 bases, with 25 bases between. The CDR3 extends over 18 amino acids. Per germline, CDR1 SNHLY and CDR2 FYNNEI. CDR3 nucleotides: TGTGCCAGCACTGGGGCAGTGCTTGGGCGGGGAAGCTCCTACGAGCAGTACTTC. Translating it yields CASTGAVLGRGSSYEQYF.

This clone has a single count. The rearrangement joins TRBV4-3 to TRBJ1-1; 8 bases agree with TRBD1. The J segment lost 5 bases and the V segment lost 1 base, leaving 6 bases of the junction unmatched. Per germline, CDR1 LGHNA and CDR2 YSLEER. The CDR3 is 15 residues long. The CDR3: CASSQGRGPGTEAFF. The CDR3, as DNA: TGCGCCAGCAGCCAAGGCAGGGGGCCAGGGACTGAAGCTTTCTTT.

This clone was recorded once. The chain combines TRBV19 with TRBJ2-7, with TRBD2 matching over 14 bases. Trimming cost V 3 bases and J 3 bases; bases outside gene matches: 10. The CDR3 spans 18 residues. Germline V lookup: CDR1 LNHDA, CDR2 SQIVND (reference sequence). Written as DNA, the CDR3 is TGTGCCAGTAGTATTCTAGCGACTAGCGGGAGGGCCGTCTACGAGCAGTACTTC. Amino acids: CASSILATSGRAVYEQYF.

This chain connects TRBV4-3 to TRBJ1-1, with TRBD1 matching over 8 bases. The V gene's germline CDR1 is LGHNA and CDR2 YSLEER. V was pared by 0 bases and J by 1 base, with 13 bases of the junction left unmatched. CDR3 length equals 19 residues. The CDR3 DNA reads TGCGCCAGCAGCCAAGAATCAGGGGGCAGGGGGCATGAGAACACTGAAGCTTTCTTT. This codes for CASSQESGGRGHENTEAFF.

The chain combines TRBV9 with TRBJ2-1; D could derive from TRBD1 or TRBD2 (5 bases each). The germline CDR1 and CDR2 sequences are SGDLS and YYNGEE. V dropped 2 bases and J dropped 9 bases, with 21 bases sitting between them. The CDR3 runs to 16 residues. CDR3 sequence (DNA): TGTGCCAGCAGCGTGAGTCCAGGGTCCCGGGGCGGTGAGCAGTTCTTC. Translating gives CASSVSPGSRGGEQFF.

The J gene is TRBJ2-6, the V gene TRBV28; D possibly matches TRBD1 or TRBD2 (5 bases each). The CDR3 length is 15 residues. Germline V CDR1 and CDR2: MDHEN, SYDVKM. V lost 5 bases and J 2 bases, leaving 10 bases between the germline ends. The CDR3 protein is CASSLWGTGANVLTF. The CDR3 bases are TGTGCCAGCAGTCTCTGGGGGACTGGGGCCAACGTCCTGACTTTC.

The chain uses TRBV7-9 and TRBJ2-2; TRBD1 or TRBD2 may be the D gene (5 bases each). Germline CDR1 SEHNR, CDR2 FQNEAQ (reference sequence). Trimming cost V 2 bases and J 6 bases, with 16 bases left between them. This CDR3 spans 16 amino acids. CDR3 bases: TGTGCCAGCAGCTTACAGGAAGAGGGGCCAGCCGGGGAGCTGTTTTTT. Translated, it gives CASSLQEEGPAGELFF.

This clone was detected only once. The V gene is TRBV28, the J gene TRBJ2-1; TRBD1 might be the D (6 bases). The V gene's germline CDR1 is MDHEN and CDR2 SYDVKM. Trimming took off 5 bases at V and 2 bases at J, with 16 bases between the two ends. The CDR3 is 16 amino acids. CDR3 DNA: TGTGCCAGCAGTCAGAGGGCAGGGGAAACCTACAATGAGCAGTTCTTC. Protein sequence: CASSQRAGETYNEQFF.

This rearrangement joins TRBV9 to TRBJ1-1, with TRBD1 matching over 9 bases. This CDR3 region has 15 residues. The germline V gene encodes CDR1 SGDLS and CDR2 YYNGEE. V was pared by 1 base and J by 4 bases, with 5 bases of the junction left unmatched. CDR3 amino acids: CASSVMGQGVTEAFF. For the CDR3, the DNA is TGTGCCAGCAGCGTAATGGGACAGGGCGTCACTGAAGCTTTCTTT.

The V and J genes are TRBV27 and TRBJ2-7; D possibly corresponds to TRBD1 (6 bases). The CDR3 sequence is 13 residues long. In germline, CDR1 is MNHEY, CDR2 SMNVEV (reference sequence). V was pared by 6 bases and J by 3 bases, with 12 bases between. CDR3 nucleotides: TGTGCCAGCAGAGGGGGTGGGAACTACGAGCAGTACTTC. Protein sequence: CASRGGGNYEQYF.

The rearrangement uses TRBV10-3 and TRBJ2-1; D is perhaps TRBD2 (6 bases). The V end was cut by 3 bases, the J end by 1 base, with 10 bases between. CDR3 length: 15 residues. The germline CDR1 and CDR2 sequences are ENHRY and SYGVKD. The CDR3 region has the DNA TGTGCCATCAGTGATGGAGGGGATTCCTACAATGAGCAGTTCTTC. Protein: CAISDGGDSYNEQFF.

The CDR3 bases are TGTGCCAGCAGCTTACCACGGGGCGCTGAGCAGTTCTTC. It yields the protein CASSLPRGAEQFF. The gene calls are TRBV7-2 and TRBJ2-1, with D perhaps matching TRBD1 or TRBD2 (5 bases each). The CDR3 is 13 amino acids. Trimming left V 2 bases short and J 9 bases short, with 11 bases between. Germline CDR1 reads SGHTA; CDR2 reads FQGNSA.

The rearrangement joins TRBV27 to TRBJ1-1; tentative D call: TRBD1 (5 bases). Trimming left V 6 bases short and J 5 bases short, with 16 bases between. CDR3 length equals 14 residues. CDR1 and CDR2 (germline): MNHEY, SMNVEV (reference sequence). The CDR3 DNA is TGTGCCAGCAGCACCCAGGGAATCTGGACTGAAGCTTTCTTT. Amino acid sequence: CASSTQGIWTEAFF.

The J gene is TRBJ2-1, the V gene TRBV27; TRBD2 matches at 13 bases. Per the germline V gene, CDR1 is MNHEY and CDR2 is SMNVEV (reference sequence). This CDR3 region has 16 residues. The trim removed 5 bases at V and 10 bases at J, leaving 11 bases unmatched. The CDR3 DNA follows: TGTGCCAGCAGTCTAATACTAGCGGGAGGGCCCAGGGAGCAGTTCTTC. Translating gives CASSLILAGGPREQFF.

The gene calls are TRBV9 and TRBJ1-2, with D maybe TRBD1 (5 bases). Germline V lookup: CDR1 SGDLS, CDR2 YYNGEE. CDR3 length: 12 amino acids. The V and J ends lost 0 bases and 8 bases respectively, with 8 bases between them. In DNA, the CDR3 is TGTGCCAGCAGCGTAGGGGGGATGGGCTACACCTTC. Translated: CASSVGGMGYTF. Full variable domain (rest looked up from reference TRBV9 and TRBJ1-2): DSGVTQTPKHLITATGQRVTLRCSPRSGDLSVYWYQQSLDQGLQFLIQYYNGEERAKGNILERFSAQQFPDLHSELNLSSLELGDSALYFCASSVGGMGYTFGSGTRLTVV.

The chain joins TRBV13 to TRBJ2-2, with TRBD1 matching over 8 bases. Trimming took 5 bases from V and 1 from J; bases not matched to a gene: 3. Germline values: CDR1 PRHDT, CDR2 FYEKMQ (reference sequence). The CDR3 has 15 amino acids. The CDR3 loop reads CASSPDRGNTGELFF. The CDR3 DNA is TGTGCCAGCAGCCCCGACAGGGGGAACACCGGGGAGCTGTTTTTT.

The chain couples TRBV10-3 to TRBJ2-5, with 7 bases lining up with TRBD2. Trimming at V came to 3 bases and at J to 5 bases, leaving 12 bases not matched to a gene. The CDR3 consists of 16 residues. Germline V gene lookup returns CDR1 ENHRY and CDR2 SYGVKD. This CDR3 is CAISDAGVHRRETQYF. CDR3 DNA sequence: TGTGCCATCAGTGATGCGGGAGTTCATCGTCGGGAGACCCAGTACTTC.

The chain employs TRBV7-2 and TRBJ2-7, with D possibly matching TRBD2 (5 bases). CDR3 length: 15 amino acids. In germline, CDR1 is SGHTA, CDR2 FQGNSA. Trimming removed 1 base at V and 3 bases at J, with 13 bases between. The CDR3 coding sequence is TGTGCCAGCAGCTTAGAATTGACGGGATTCTACGAGCAGTACTTC. It is translated as CASSLELTGFYEQYF.

This clone occurred a few times. The gene calls are TRBV19 and TRBJ1-1; D might be TRBD1 (5 bases). Germline-derived CDR1 and CDR2 are LNHDA and SQIVND (reference sequence). The CDR3 runs to 15 residues. With 3 bases removed from V and 1 base from J, the gap between germline ends came to 12 bases. The CDR3 here is CASSIGRTQNTEAFF. The DNA for the CDR3 is TGTGCCAGTAGTATTGGTCGGACACAGAACACTGAAGCTTTCTTT.

V is TRBV15 and J is TRBJ1-2, with TRBD1 matching over 8 bases. The CDR3 totals 11 residues. CDR1 LNHNV and CDR2 YYDKDF come from the germline V gene (reference sequence). The V and J ends lost 10 bases and 7 bases, in that order; junction bases with no gene match: 5. The CDR3 protein is CASGQGGGYTF. The CDR3 DNA follows: TGTGCCAGCGGACAGGGTGGTGGCTACACCTTC.

The chain couples TRBV19 to TRBJ2-1; D is undetermined. Germline CDR1 is LNHDA and CDR2 is SQIVND (reference sequence). Trimming took off 0 bases at V and 7 bases at J, with 10 bases between the two ends. This CDR3 is built from 14 residues. The CDR3, as DNA: TGTGCCAGTAGTATAGATGGTGGCATTAATGAGCAGTTCTTC. Encoded protein: CASSIDGGINEQFF.

This chain links TRBV5-5 with TRBJ2-7; 10 bases line up with TRBD1. CDR3 length: 14 amino acids. CDR1 is SGHKS, CDR2 YYEKEE, per germline (reference sequence). V was pared by 8 bases and J by 5 bases, with 10 bases of the junction left unmatched. DNA of the CDR3: TGTGCCAGTCAAAGGACAGGGGGTACAGACGAGCAGTACTTC. This translates into CASQRTGGTDEQYF.

The chain recombines TRBV4-2 with TRBJ1-2, with TRBD1 matching 7 bases. CDR3 size: 13 residues. The V segment lost 1 base and the J segment 5 bases; nucleotides outside the gene matches: 1. In germline, CDR1 is LGHNA, CDR2 YNFKEQ. CDR3: CASSQGDSYGYTF. For the CDR3, the DNA is TGTGCCAGCAGCCAAGGGGACAGTTATGGCTACACCTTC.

In the case of this clone: Other DNA sequences in this specimen translate into the identical CDR3. The V gene is TRBV7-9, the J gene TRBJ2-4, with D possibly called TRBD1 or TRBD2 (5 bases each). The V end lost 5 bases, the J end lost 0 bases, and 14 bases lay between the germline ends. Germline values: CDR1 SEHNR, CDR2 FQNEAQ (reference sequence). This CDR3 has 16 residues. The CDR3 sequence is CASSPGTELAKNIQYF. As DNA, the CDR3 is TGTGCCAGCAGCCCCGGGACGGAGCTAGCCAAAAACATTCAGTACTTC.

The chain employs TRBV11-2 and TRBJ1-4; TRBD1 agrees at 11 bases. Looked up from germline, CDR1 is SGHAT and CDR2 is FQNNGV. The V and J ends lost 5 bases and 14 bases, in that order; junction bases with no gene match: 13. This CDR3 comprises 15 residues. CDR3 in DNA: TGTGCCAGCAGCCCCACCCGGGACAGGGGGATTGGGCTGTTTTTT. The encoded protein is CASSPTRDRGIGLFF.